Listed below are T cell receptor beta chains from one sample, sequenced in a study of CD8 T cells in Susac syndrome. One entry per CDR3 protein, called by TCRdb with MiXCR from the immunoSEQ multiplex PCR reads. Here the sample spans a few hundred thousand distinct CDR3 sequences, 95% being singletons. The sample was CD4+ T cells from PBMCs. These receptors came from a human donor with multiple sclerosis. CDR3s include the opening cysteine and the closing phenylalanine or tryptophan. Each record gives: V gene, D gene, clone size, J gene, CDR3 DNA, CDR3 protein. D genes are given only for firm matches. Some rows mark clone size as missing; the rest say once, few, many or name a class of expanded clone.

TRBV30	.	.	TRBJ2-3	TGTGCCTGGAGTGTCGAGCGGACGCAGTATTTT	CAWSVERTQYF
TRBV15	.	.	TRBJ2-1	TGTGCCACCAGCAGAGATGGCGGGATTGGCGATGAGCAGTTCTTC	CATSRDGGIGDEQFF
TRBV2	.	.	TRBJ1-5	TGTGCCAGCAATGTAAAGCACAATCAGCCCCAGCATTTT	CASNVKHNQPQHF
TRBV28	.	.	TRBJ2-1	TGTGCCAGCCTTGATCGCCCCCGCAGGGAGCAGTTCTTC	CASLDRPRREQFF
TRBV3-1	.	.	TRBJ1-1	TGTGCCAGCAGCCAAGCGGGGGGCGCGGGCACTGAAGCTTTCTTT	CASSQAGGAGTEAFF
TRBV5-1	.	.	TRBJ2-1	TGCGCCAGCAGCTTGGGGGGTGGTCTATACAATGAGCAGTTCTTC	CASSLGGGLYNEQFF
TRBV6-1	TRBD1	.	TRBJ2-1	TGTGCCAGCATCCGGGACAGGGCAGGCAATGAGCAGTTCTTC	CASIRDRAGNEQFF
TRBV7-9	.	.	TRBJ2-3	TGTGCCAGCAGCCCAGGACTCGCGCAGTATTTT	CASSPGLAQYF
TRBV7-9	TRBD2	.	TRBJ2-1	TGTGCCAGCAGACACTTAGCGGGAGCCACCTACAATGAGCAGTTCTTC	CASRHLAGATYNEQFF
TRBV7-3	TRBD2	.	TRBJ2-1	TGTGCCAGCAGCTACGGACTAGTTAGCGTTAATGAGCAGTTCTTC	CASSYGLVSVNEQFF
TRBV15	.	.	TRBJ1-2	TGTGCCACCAGCAGAGATCTAGACTCTTCCTACACCTTC	CATSRDLDSSYTF
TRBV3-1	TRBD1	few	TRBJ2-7	TGTGCCAGCTCACCCCGACAGGGCTCGTACGAGCAGTACTTC	CASSPRQGSYEQYF
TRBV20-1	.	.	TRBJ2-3	TGCAGTGCTAACAGCAAAAACACAGATACGCAGTATTTT	CSANSKNTDTQYF
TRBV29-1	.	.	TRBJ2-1	TGCAGCGAAAGTCGGGGGCCGGGGAAGCAGTTCTTC	CSESRGPGKQFF
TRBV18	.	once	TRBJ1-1	TGTGCCAGCTCACCACCGATGAAGGACGAAGCTTTCTTT	CASSPPMKDEAFF
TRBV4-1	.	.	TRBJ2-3	TGCGCCAGCAGCACGAGGGGCGAGAGCACAGATACGCAGTATTTT	CASSTRGESTDTQYF
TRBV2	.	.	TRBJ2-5	TGTGCCAGCAGTGATAGCAGGCAGGAAGAGACCCAGTACTTC	CASSDSRQEETQYF
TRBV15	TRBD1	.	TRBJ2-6	TGTGCCACCAGCAGTGGGGACAGGGTGGCGGGGGCCAACGTCCTGACTTTC	CATSSGDRVAGANVLTF
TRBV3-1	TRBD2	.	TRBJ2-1	TGTGCCAGCAGCCAAGATAGGCTAGCGGGAAGTTCCTACAATGAGCAGTTCTTC	CASSQDRLAGSSYNEQFF
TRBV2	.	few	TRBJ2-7	TGTGCCAGCAGTGAAGCCTACGAGCAGTACTTC	CASSEAYEQYF
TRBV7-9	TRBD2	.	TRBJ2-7	TGTGCCAGCAGCTCGACTAGCGGGGAGTACGAGCAGTACTTC	CASSSTSGEYEQYF
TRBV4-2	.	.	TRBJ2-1	TGTGCCAGCAGCCAAGTGACTGGCTACAATGAGCAGTTCTTC	CASSQVTGYNEQFF
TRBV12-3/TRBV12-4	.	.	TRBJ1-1	TGTGCCAGCATTAAAGCCCGGGTCCGCACTGAAGCTTTCTTT	CASIKARVRTEAFF
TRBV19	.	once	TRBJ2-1	TGTGCCAGTAGTATGGGGGACTTTCATGGCAATGAGCAGTTCTTC	CASSMGDFHGNEQFF
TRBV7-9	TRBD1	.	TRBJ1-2	TGTGCCAGCACCGGAGGGACAGCCTATGGCTACACCTTC	CASTGGTAYGYTF
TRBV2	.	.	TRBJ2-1	TGTGCCAGCAGTGATTGGGGTACCCTCTACAATGAGCAGTTCTTC	CASSDWGTLYNEQFF
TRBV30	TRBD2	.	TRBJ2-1	TGTGCCTGGAGCGGCGGGAGGGCCTCCTACAATGAGCAGTTCTTC	CAWSGGRASYNEQFF
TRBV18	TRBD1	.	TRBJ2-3	TGTGCCAGCTCAACCCGCCGACAGGGCGACACAGATACGCAGTATTTT	CASSTRRQGDTDTQYF
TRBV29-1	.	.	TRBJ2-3	TGCAGCGTTCCCGCTCCCCGAGATACGCAGTATTTT	CSVPAPRDTQYF
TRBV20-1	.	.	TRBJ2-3	TGCAGTGCCGGACAGTACACAGATACGCAGTATTTT	CSAGQYTDTQYF
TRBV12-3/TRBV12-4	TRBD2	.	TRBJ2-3	TGTGCCAGCAGTTTAGCGGGACTAGCGGGGGGGCGTGGTACGCAGTATTTT	CASSLAGLAGGRGTQYF
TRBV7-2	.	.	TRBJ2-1	TGTGCCAGCAGTTCCAGGCTGGGGCAGGGAAACTACAATGAGCAGTTCTTC	CASSSRLGQGNYNEQFF
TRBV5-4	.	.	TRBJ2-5	TGTGCCAGCAGCTTGTCCCACGGGGGTACCGGGGAGACCCAGTACTTC	CASSLSHGGTGETQYF
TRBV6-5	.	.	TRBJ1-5	TGTGCCAGCAGTAGAGGACGTGGGTCCGATCAGCCCCAGCATTTT	CASSRGRGSDQPQHF
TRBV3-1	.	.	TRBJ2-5	TGTGCCAGCAGCCACAGGGGAGGAGAGACCCAGTACTTC	CASSHRGGETQYF
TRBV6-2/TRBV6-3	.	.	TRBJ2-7	TGTGCCAGCAGTTCCCGTGTGTACGAGCAGTACTTC	CASSSRVYEQYF
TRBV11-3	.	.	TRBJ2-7	TGTGCCAGCAGCCCCCGGGGGAGCCACAACGAGCAGTACTTC	CASSPRGSHNEQYF
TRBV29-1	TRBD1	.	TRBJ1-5	TGCAGCGTTAGGACAGGTGGGCAGCCCCAGCATTTT	CSVRTGGQPQHF
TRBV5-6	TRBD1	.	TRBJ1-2	TGTGCCAGCAGCCGGCCGGGACAGGGAATCTATGGCTACACCTTC	CASSRPGQGIYGYTF
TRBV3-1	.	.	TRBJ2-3	TGTGCCAGCAGCCAAGTGGAGGGTCGGAAGCAGTATTTT	CASSQVEGRKQYF
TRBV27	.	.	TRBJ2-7	TGTGCCAGCTCACACGAGCAGTACTTC	CASSHEQYF
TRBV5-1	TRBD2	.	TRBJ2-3	TGCGCCAGCAGCTTGAGGGGACTAGCGGGGGAGACGAGGGATACGCAGTATTTT	CASSLRGLAGETRDTQYF
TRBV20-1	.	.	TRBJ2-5	TGCAGTGCTAGAGATCCCGGGACACGGAAAGAGACCCAGTACTTC	CSARDPGTRKETQYF
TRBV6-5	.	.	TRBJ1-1	TGTGCCAGCAGTTACTCCACCGCAGGACACTTTGAAGCTTTCTTT	CASSYSTAGHFEAFF
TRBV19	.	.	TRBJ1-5	TGTGCCAGTAGCTTCGGTCAGAATCATCAGCCCCAGCATTTT	CASSFGQNHQPQHF
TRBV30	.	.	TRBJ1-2	TGTGCCTGGTCCACTGACGGGGGGCTCCGGGGCTACACCTTC	CAWSTDGGLRGYTF